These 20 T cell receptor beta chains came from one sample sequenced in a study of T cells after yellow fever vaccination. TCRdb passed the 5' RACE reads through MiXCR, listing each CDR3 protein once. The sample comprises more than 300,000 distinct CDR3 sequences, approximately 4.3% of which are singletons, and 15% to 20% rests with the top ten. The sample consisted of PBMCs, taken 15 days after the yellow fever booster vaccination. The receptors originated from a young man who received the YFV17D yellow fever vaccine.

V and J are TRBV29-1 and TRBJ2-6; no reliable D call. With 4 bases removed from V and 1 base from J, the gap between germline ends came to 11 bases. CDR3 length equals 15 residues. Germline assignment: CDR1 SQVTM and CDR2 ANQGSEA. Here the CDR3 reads CSVVIWSSGANVLTF. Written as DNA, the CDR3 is TGCAGCGTTGTAATCTGGAGTTCTGGGGCCAACGTCCTGACTTTC.

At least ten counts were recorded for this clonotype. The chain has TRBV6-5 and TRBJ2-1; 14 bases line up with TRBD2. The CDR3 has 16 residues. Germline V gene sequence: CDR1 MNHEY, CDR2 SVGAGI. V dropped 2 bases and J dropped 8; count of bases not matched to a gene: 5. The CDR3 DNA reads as TGTGCCAGCAGTTACAGGACTAGCGGGGGGACCGATGAGCAGTTCTTC. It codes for CASSYRTSGGTDEQFF.

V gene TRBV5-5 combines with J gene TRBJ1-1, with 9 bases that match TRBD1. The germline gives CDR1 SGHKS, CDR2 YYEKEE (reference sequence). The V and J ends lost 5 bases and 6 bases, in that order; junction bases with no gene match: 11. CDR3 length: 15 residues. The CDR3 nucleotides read TGTGCCAGCAGTACCGGACAGGGGAGGACGTCTGAAGCTTTCTTT. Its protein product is CASSTGQGRTSEAFF.

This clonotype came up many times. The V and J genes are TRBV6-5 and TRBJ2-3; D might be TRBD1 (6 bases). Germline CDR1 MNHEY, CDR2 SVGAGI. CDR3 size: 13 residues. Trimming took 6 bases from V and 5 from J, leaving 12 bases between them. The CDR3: CASRFRQEDTQYF. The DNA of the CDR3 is TGTGCCAGCAGGTTCCGACAGGAAGATACGCAGTATTTT.

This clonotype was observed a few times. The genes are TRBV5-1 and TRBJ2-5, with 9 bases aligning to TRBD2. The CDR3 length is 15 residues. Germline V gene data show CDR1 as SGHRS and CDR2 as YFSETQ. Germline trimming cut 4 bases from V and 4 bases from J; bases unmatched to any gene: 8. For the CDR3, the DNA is TGCGCCAGCAGCCGATTCGCGGGGGGGCCAGAGACCCAGTACTTC. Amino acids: CASSRFAGGPETQYF.

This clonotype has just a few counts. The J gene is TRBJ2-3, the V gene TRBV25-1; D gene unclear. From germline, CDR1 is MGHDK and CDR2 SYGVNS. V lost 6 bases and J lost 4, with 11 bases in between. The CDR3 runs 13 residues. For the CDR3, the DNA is TGTGCCAGCAGAGAACGGTTTGCAGATACGCAGTATTTT. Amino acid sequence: CASRERFADTQYF. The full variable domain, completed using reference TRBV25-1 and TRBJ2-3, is EADIYQTPRYLVIGTGKKITLECSQTMGHDKMYWYQQDPGMELHLIHYSYGVNSTEKGDLSSESTVSRIRTEHFPLTLESARPSHTSQYLCASRERFADTQYFGPGTRLTVL.

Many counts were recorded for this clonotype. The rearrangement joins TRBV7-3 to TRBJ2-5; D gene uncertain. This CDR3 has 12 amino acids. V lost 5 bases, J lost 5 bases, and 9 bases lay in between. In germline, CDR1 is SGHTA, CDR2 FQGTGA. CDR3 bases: TGTGCCAGCAGCCGAATTGGGGAGACCCAGTACTTC. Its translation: CASSRIGETQYF.

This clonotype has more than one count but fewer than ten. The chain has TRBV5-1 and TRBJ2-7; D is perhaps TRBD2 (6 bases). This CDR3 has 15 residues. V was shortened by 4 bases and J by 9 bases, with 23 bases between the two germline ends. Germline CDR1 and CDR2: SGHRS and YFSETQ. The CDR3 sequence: CASSPLPEMRELQYF. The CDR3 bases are TGCGCCAGCAGCCCCCTTCCGGAGATGCGGGAATTGCAGTACTTC.

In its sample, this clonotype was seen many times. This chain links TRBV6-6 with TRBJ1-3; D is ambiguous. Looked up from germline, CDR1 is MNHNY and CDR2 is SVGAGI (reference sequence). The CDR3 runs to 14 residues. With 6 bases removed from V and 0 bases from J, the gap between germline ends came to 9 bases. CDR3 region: CASRTRVSGNTIYF. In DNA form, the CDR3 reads TGTGCCAGCAGAACCCGGGTCTCTGGAAACACCATATATTTT.

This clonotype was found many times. The CDR3 spells CASSYPESGWNEQFF. DNA of the CDR3: TGTGCCAGCAGTTACCCTGAATCCGGGTGGAATGAGCAGTTCTTC. The V and J genes are TRBV6-6 and TRBJ2-1; D gene uncertain. Germline CDR1 is MNHNY and CDR2 is SVGAGI (reference sequence). The ends were cut back, 2 bases at V and 7 bases at J, with 15 bases in the middle. The CDR3 runs to 15 residues.

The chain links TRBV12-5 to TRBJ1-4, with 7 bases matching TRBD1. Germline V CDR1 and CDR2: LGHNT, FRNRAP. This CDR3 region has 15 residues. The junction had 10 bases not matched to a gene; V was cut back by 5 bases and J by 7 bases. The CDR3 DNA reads TGTGCTAGTGGTGCTCACAGGGGATTCGTTGAAAAACTGTTTTTT. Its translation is CASGAHRGFVEKLFF.

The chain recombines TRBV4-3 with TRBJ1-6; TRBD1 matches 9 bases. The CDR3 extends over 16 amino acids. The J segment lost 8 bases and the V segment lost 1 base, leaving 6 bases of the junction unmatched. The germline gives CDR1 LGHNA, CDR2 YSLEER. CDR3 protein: CASSQGGTGKDSPLHF. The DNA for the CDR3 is TGCGCCAGCAGCCAAGGTGGGACAGGGAAAGATTCACCCCTCCACTTT.

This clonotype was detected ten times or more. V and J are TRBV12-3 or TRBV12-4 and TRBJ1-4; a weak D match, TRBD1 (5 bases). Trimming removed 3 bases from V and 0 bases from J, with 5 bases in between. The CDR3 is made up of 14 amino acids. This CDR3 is CASSLTATNEKLFF. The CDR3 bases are TGTGCCAGCAGTTTGACAGCAACTAATGAAAAACTGTTTTTT.

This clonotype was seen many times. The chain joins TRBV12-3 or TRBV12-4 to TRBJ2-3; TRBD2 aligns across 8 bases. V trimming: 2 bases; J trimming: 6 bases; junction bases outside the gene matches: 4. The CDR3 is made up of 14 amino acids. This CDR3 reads CASSLRGGSDTQYF. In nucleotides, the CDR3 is TGTGCCAGCAGTTTACGCGGGGGGTCCGATACGCAGTATTTT.

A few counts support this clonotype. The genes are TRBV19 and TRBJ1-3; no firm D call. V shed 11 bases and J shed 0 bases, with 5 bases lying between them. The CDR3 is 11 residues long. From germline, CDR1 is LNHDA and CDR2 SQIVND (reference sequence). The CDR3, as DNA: TGTGCCGGAGGCTCTGGAAACACCATATATTTT. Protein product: CAGGSGNTIYF.

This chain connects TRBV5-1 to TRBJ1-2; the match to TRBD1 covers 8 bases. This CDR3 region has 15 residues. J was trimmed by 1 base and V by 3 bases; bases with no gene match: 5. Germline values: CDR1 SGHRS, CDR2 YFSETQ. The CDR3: CASSWDGQGNYGYTF. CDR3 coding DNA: TGCGCCAGCAGCTGGGACGGACAGGGTAACTATGGCTACACCTTC.

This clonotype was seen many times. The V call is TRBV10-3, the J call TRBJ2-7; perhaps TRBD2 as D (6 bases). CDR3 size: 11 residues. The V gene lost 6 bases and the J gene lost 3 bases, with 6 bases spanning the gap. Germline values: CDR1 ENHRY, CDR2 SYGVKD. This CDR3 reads CAISGSYEQYF. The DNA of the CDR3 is TGTGCCATCAGCGGGAGCTACGAGCAGTACTTC.

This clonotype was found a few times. CDR3 amino acids: CSAQSTDTQYF. CDR3 bases: TGCAGTGCTCAATCCACAGATACGCAGTATTTT. The J gene is TRBJ2-3, the V gene TRBV20-1; no firm D call. The V gene's germline CDR1 is DFQATT and CDR2 SNEGSKA (reference sequence). The CDR3 length is 11 residues. The ends were cut back, 5 bases at V and 2 bases at J, with 5 bases in the middle.

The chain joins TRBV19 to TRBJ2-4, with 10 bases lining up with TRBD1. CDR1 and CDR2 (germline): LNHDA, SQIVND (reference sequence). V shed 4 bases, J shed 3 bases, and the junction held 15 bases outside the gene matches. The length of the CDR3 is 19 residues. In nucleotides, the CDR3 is TGTGCCAGTAGTACAAGCCGCTTCGACAGGGGGCCTTACAAAAACATTCAGTACTTC. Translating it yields CASSTSRFDRGPYKNIQYF.

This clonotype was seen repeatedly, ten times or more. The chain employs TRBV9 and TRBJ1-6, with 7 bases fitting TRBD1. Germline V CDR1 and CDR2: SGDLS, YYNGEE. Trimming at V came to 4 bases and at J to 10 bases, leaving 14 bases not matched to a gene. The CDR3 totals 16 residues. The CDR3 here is CASSPQPQGSGSPLHF. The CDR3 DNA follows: TGTGCCAGCAGCCCGCAACCACAGGGGTCGGGGTCACCCCTCCACTTT.